A single sample gave rise to the 23 T cell receptor beta chains below, sequenced in a study of T cells after yellow fever vaccination (dated by TCRdb to between 2018 and 2021). Library method: 5' RACE. TCRdb names Illumina HiSeq 2500 as the instrument used. The public reads were run again by TCRdb, first through fastp at Q25 and then through MiXCR, and only productive beta chains were kept. Each entry is one CDR3 protein sequence, shown with its most common DNA and genes. In all, the sample holds roughly 170,000 distinct CDR3 sequences, and about 6.2% of those were seen once. The ten top clones hold approximately 3% of the sample. Per the publication, the treatment or condition label means: live attenuated yellow fever vaccine strain. The sample in question was CD4+ T cells sorted from PBMCs, obtained on the day of the first yellow fever vaccination. The origin of the receptors is a man aged 18 to 30 who received the YFV17D yellow fever vaccine.

Comment on this clonotype: This could be a read error, since a much larger clone is one nucleotide away. The rearrangement links TRBV11-3 to TRBJ2-3, with D perhaps matching TRBD2 (7 bases). The CDR3 has 14 residues. Germline-derived CDR1 and CDR2 are SGHNT and YENEEA. CDR3 loop: CASSPRGDTDKQYF. CDR3 DNA sequence: TGTGCCAGCAGCCCCCGGGGGGACACAGATAAGCAGTATTTT.

This clonotype was counted ten times or more. This chain connects TRBV12-3 or TRBV12-4 to TRBJ2-3, with TRBD2 identical over 8 bases. CDR3 length equals 15 residues. The V gene end was trimmed by 0 bases and the J gene end by 6 bases; junction bases not matched to a gene: 5. As DNA, the CDR3 is TGTGCCAGCAGTTTAGCCCAGCGGGGGAGTGATACGCAGTATTTT. It encodes CASSLAQRGSDTQYF.

The sample holds many counts of this clonotype. The V call is TRBV2, the J call TRBJ2-5; D might be TRBD1 or TRBD2, each matching 6 bases. This CDR3 contains 14 residues. The V end lost 6 bases, the J end lost 4 bases, and 15 bases lay between the germline ends. The germline V gene has CDR1 SNHLY and CDR2 FYNNEI. In nucleotides, the CDR3 is TGTGCCAGCAGGGCGGTGGGGGGCGGAGAGACCCAGTACTTC. It codes for CASRAVGGGETQYF.

The sample holds many counts of this clonotype. The chain employs TRBV18 and TRBJ2-3, with D uncertain. Per germline, CDR1 KGHSH and CDR2 LQKENI. The CDR3 sequence is 13 residues long. V was pared by 1 base and J by 6 bases, with 8 bases between. The DNA of the CDR3 is TGTGCCAGCTCACCACTAGCCACGGATACGCAGTATTTT. It translates to CASSPLATDTQYF.

The chain couples TRBV6-5 to TRBJ1-4, with D hard to call. Trimming left V 0 bases short and J 6 bases short, with 14 bases between. Germline CDR1 is MNHEY and CDR2 is SVGAGI. There are 16 residues in the CDR3. CDR3 sequence (DNA): TGTGCCAGCAGTTACTCACTTCCGGGCTTTGATGAAAAACTGTTTTTT. Its protein is CASSYSLPGFDEKLFF.

CDR3 loop: CASSQVSPLAAPLHF. The CDR3 DNA follows: TGTGCCAGCAGCCAAGTCTCCCCTCTGGCGGCACCCCTCCACTTT. J is TRBJ1-6 and V is TRBV3-1, with D unclear. The CDR3 loop spans 15 amino acids. Germline V gene data show CDR1 as LGHDT and CDR2 as YNNKEL (reference sequence). Trimming removed 1 base from V and 11 bases from J, with 15 bases in between.

The sample holds a few counts of this clonotype. The V call is TRBV15, the J call TRBJ1-5, with unresolved D. Per the germline V gene, CDR1 is LNHNV and CDR2 is YYDKDF (reference sequence). This CDR3 is built from 13 residues. V lost 1 base and J 7 bases, leaving 8 bases between the germline ends. DNA of the CDR3: TGTGCCACCAGCAGAGGGGTAGAACAGCCCCAGCATTTT. It codes for CATSRGVEQPQHF.

This clonotype was counted only a few times. The genes are TRBV5-6 and TRBJ2-3; 9 bases agree with TRBD1. Germline V gives CDR1 SGHDT, CDR2 YYEEEE. With 3 bases clipped from V and 5 bases from J, the junction kept 13 bases outside the gene matches. The CDR3 runs to 17 residues. CDR3 amino acids: CASSSPKTGGRVDTQYF. The CDR3 DNA sequence: TGTGCCAGCAGCTCTCCGAAGACAGGGGGGAGGGTAGATACGCAGTATTTT.

This clonotype appeared many times. This sequence joins TRBV24-1 and TRBJ2-5, with 10 bases that match TRBD1. V lost 3 bases to trimming and J lost 1 base; unmatched junction nucleotides: 4. Germline CDR1 reads KGHDR; CDR2 reads SFDVKD. This CDR3 is 16 amino acids long. The chain's CDR3 is CATSDGGTGAQETQYF. The CDR3 region has the DNA TGTGCCACCAGTGATGGAGGGACAGGGGCCCAAGAGACCCAGTACTTC.

Only a few counts were recorded for this clonotype. CDR3 sequence reads: CASSPGTDRVWSYNEQFF. CDR3 sequence (DNA): TGCGCCAGCAGCCCGGGGACCGACAGAGTGTGGTCCTACAATGAGCAGTTCTTC. The chain carries TRBV5-1 and TRBJ2-1; either TRBD1 or TRBD2 may supply D (5 bases each). Trimming pared 4 bases from V and 1 base from J, leaving 21 bases between. The germline V gene encodes CDR1 SGHRS and CDR2 YFSETQ. The length of the CDR3 is 18 residues. Full variable domain (remainder filled in from reference TRBV5-1 and TRBJ2-1): KAGVTQTPRYLIKTRGQQVTLSCSPISGHRSVSWYQQTPGQGLQFLFEYFSETQRNKGNFPGRFSGRQFSNSRSEMNVSTLELGDSALYLCASSPGTDRVWSYNEQFFGPGTRLTVL.

This sequence joins TRBV6-1 and TRBJ2-5; D is perhaps TRBD1 (5 bases). V gave up 4 bases and J gave up 2 bases, with 14 bases separating them. This CDR3 spans 15 amino acids. Germline CDR1 reads MNHNS; CDR2 reads SASEGT. CDR3 loop: CASSAPSGKQETQYF. The CDR3 bases are TGTGCCAGCAGTGCTCCGTCAGGGAAACAAGAGACCCAGTACTTC.

This clonotype has a count of ten or more. This chain uses TRBV12-3 or TRBV12-4 with TRBJ1-2; no clear D gene. V lost 5 bases and J lost 3, with 13 bases in between. The CDR3 is made up of 14 amino acids. As DNA, the CDR3 is TGTGCCAGCAGTACCCCGGGAACGGACTATGGCTACACCTTC. Residues: CASSTPGTDYGYTF.

This clonotype was seen more than once but under ten times. The chain has TRBV6-1 and TRBJ2-3; 12 bases agree with TRBD2. J was trimmed by 4 bases and V by 6 bases; bases with no gene match: 5. The CDR3 contains 15 residues. Germline V CDR1 and CDR2: MNHNS, SASEGT. CDR3 loop: CASRRLAGVPDTQYF. The CDR3 DNA is TGTGCCAGCAGACGACTAGCGGGGGTCCCAGATACGCAGTATTTT.

The chain uses TRBV6-2 or TRBV6-3 and TRBJ2-1; 7 nucleotides agree with TRBD2. The germline V gene encodes CDR1 MNHEY and CDR2 SVGEGT. The CDR3 is 13 residues long. With V trimmed by 8 bases and J by 12 bases, 13 bases remained unmatched. For the CDR3, the DNA is TGTGCCAGCCTATACCCTGGGGGGGTGGCGCAGTTCTTC. The encoded protein is CASLYPGGVAQFF.

This clonotype showed up many times. The chain is built from TRBV7-9 and TRBJ2-5; TRBD2 aligns across 8 bases. Losses at the gene ends were 5 bases for V and 1 base for J; bases not matched to a gene: 6. This CDR3 has 15 residues. Per the germline V gene, CDR1 is SEHNR and CDR2 is FQNEAQ (reference sequence). In DNA form, the CDR3 reads TGTGCCAGCAGCCTGAACGGGGGGGCCCAAGAGACCCAGTACTTC. Encoded protein: CASSLNGGAQETQYF. The variable domain in full, completed from reference TRBV7-9 and TRBJ2-5, reads DTGVSQNPRHKITKRGQNVTFRCDPISEHNRLYWYRQTLGQGPEFLTYFQNEAQLEKSRLLSDRFSAERPKGSFSTLEIQRTEQGDSAMYLCASSLNGGAQETQYFGPGTRLLVL.

Details on this clonotype: This sequence may be a read error, since a much larger clone differs from it by one base. The chain couples TRBV10-3 to TRBJ1-1; D is unclear. In germline, CDR1 is ENHRY, CDR2 SYGVKD. Trimming removed 4 bases at V and 7 bases at J, with 10 bases between. This CDR3 is built from 12 residues. The CDR3 coding sequence is TGTGCCATCAGTGGTTTGATCGGTGAAGCTTTCTTT. It yields the protein CAISGLIGEAFF.

This clonotype was recorded at least ten times. This sequence joins TRBV12-3 or TRBV12-4 and TRBJ1-3; D perhaps matches TRBD1 (6 bases). The length of the CDR3 is 13 residues. The V end was cut by 6 bases, the J end by 5 bases, with 11 bases between. The CDR3 region is CASSEGQRNTIYF. CDR3 nucleotides: TGTGCCAGCAGCGAAGGACAGAGAAACACCATATATTTT.

The CDR3 spells CASSLSTGDYNEQFF. The CDR3 DNA sequence: TGTGCCAGCAGCTTATCTACGGGGGATTACAATGAGCAGTTCTTC. J is TRBJ2-1 and V is TRBV11-2; perhaps TRBD2 as D (6 bases). Germline V gives CDR1 SGHAT, CDR2 FQNNGV. This CDR3 has 15 residues. V lost 2 bases and J lost 4, with 12 bases in between.

This clonotype appeared a few times. The V gene is TRBV7-9, the J gene TRBJ1-6; D remains ambiguous. Trimming cost V 3 bases and J 1 base, with 10 bases left between them. The CDR3 has 16 residues. CDR1 is SEHNR, CDR2 FQNEAQ, per germline (reference sequence). The CDR3 is CASSLSAMSYNSPLHF. The DNA of the CDR3 is TGTGCCAGCAGCTTGTCGGCTATGTCCTATAATTCACCCCTCCACTTT.

This clonotype appeared many times. The chain uses TRBV28 and TRBJ2-7; D may be TRBD2 (6 bases). Deletions cut 2 bases from V and 2 bases from J, with 13 bases between. Germline loops: CDR1 MDHEN, CDR2 SYDVKM. This CDR3 contains 15 residues. The chain's CDR3 is CASSLAMEGAYEQYV. CDR3 DNA: TGTGCCAGCAGTTTAGCCATGGAGGGTGCCTACGAGCAGTACGTC.

This clonotype was observed at least ten times. V is TRBV7-2 and J is TRBJ2-3; 10 bases match TRBD1. There are 13 residues in the CDR3. V lost 1 base to trimming and J lost 9 bases; unmatched junction nucleotides: 1. CDR1 and CDR2 (germline): SGHTA, FQGNSA. In DNA form, the CDR3 reads TGTGCCAGCAGCTTAGGGACAGGGGGGACGCAGTATTTT. Its protein product is CASSLGTGGTQYF.

This clonotype was counted only a few times. The V call is TRBV7-2, the J call TRBJ2-7, with D tentatively TRBD1 or TRBD2 (6 bases each). The ends were cut back, 5 bases at V and 0 bases at J, with 17 bases in the middle. The CDR3 runs 16 residues. The germline CDR1 and CDR2 sequences are SGHTA and FQGNSA. The CDR3 DNA reads as TGTGCCAGCAGCCCCGTTGGGGGGCGCATCTCCTACGAGCAGTACTTC. This gives the protein CASSPVGGRISYEQYF.

The chain recombines TRBV5-1 with TRBJ1-5, with a weak D call TRBD1 (6 bases). Germline V CDR1 and CDR2: SGHRS, YFSETQ. The length of the CDR3 is 15 residues. Trimming removed 3 bases at V and 5 bases at J, with 15 bases between. CDR3 in DNA: TGCGCCAGCAGCTCGTCCGGGACAAAAGATCAGCCCCAGCATTTT. Its translation: CASSSSGTKDQPQHF.